These T cell receptor beta chains were read from a single sample in a study of CD8 T cells in Susac syndrome. Via MiXCR, TCRdb re-called the immunoSEQ multiplex PCR reads, giving one row per CDR3 protein. The sample includes under 95,000 distinct CDR3 sequences, about 95% of them seen just once. Material: CD8+ T cells from PBMCs. The receptors come from a human donor with Susac syndrome. Each CDR3 is given with its conserved first and last residue. Fields, in order: D gene, V gene, J gene, clone size, CDR3 protein, CDR3 DNA. D genes are given only for firm matches. Not all rows give a size; the values are once, few, many and, for expanded clones, a class.

.,TRBV15,TRBJ2-5,.,CATSSQRSTLGETQYF,TGTGCCACCAGCAGCCAAAGATCTACACTTGGGGAGACCCAGTACTTC
.,TRBV13,TRBJ2-2,.,CASSLVENTGELFF,TGTGCCAGCAGCTTAGTGGAAAACACCGGGGAGCTGTTTTTT
.,TRBV6-5,TRBJ2-3,.,CASSSPGGTSTDTQYF,TGTGCCAGCAGTTCCCCCGGAGGGACTAGCACAGATACGCAGTATTTT
TRBD2,TRBV29-1,TRBJ2-3,.,CSGWSLTSGASTDTQYF,TGCAGCGGCTGGTCTCTGACTAGCGGCGCTAGCACAGATACGCAGTATTTT
TRBD2,TRBV7-9,TRBJ2-1,.,CASRASGTNEQFF,TGTGCCTCCCGGGCTAGCGGGACCAATGAGCAGTTCTTC
.,TRBV10-3,TRBJ2-3,.,CAISDRDTDTQYF,TGTGCCATCAGTGACAGGGACACAGATACGCAGTATTTT
TRBD1,TRBV25-1,TRBJ2-7,.,CASSDSPTGYAYEQYF,TGTGCCAGCAGTGACTCACCGACAGGGTATGCCTACGAGCAGTACTTC
.,TRBV15,TRBJ1-2,.,CATSRGSPRGYGYTF,TGTGCCACCAGCAGAGGATCACCGAGGGGATATGGCTACACCTTC
.,TRBV6-5,TRBJ2-6,.,CASSSAVGAIGANVLTF,TGTGCCAGCAGTTCAGCAGTTGGGGCGATCGGGGCCAACGTCCTGACTTTC
TRBD1,TRBV6-5,TRBJ2-3,.,CASSYSSGGVDTQYF,TGTGCCAGCAGTTACTCGTCAGGGGGCGTAGATACGCAGTATTTT
TRBD2,TRBV18,TRBJ2-1,once,CASSPLGLAGPNEQFF,TGTGCCAGCTCACCGTTAGGACTAGCGGGTCCCAATGAGCAGTTCTTC
.,TRBV7-6,TRBJ2-3,.,CASSLTNTDTQYF,TGTGCCAGCAGCTTAACCAACACAGATACGCAGTATTTT
TRBD1,TRBV29-1,TRBJ2-5,.,CSVDPGTVEQETQYF,TGCAGCGTGGACCCCGGGACAGTAGAACAAGAGACCCAGTACTTC
.,TRBV2,TRBJ2-7,once,CASRGLEQYF,TGTGCCAGCAGGGGGCTTGAGCAGTACTTC
.,TRBV27,TRBJ2-7,.,CASSSLETDPYEQYF,TGTGCCAGCAGTTCCCTAGAGACTGACCCCTACGAGCAGTACTTC
.,TRBV20-1,TRBJ2-1,.,CSARRGRDSYNEQFF,TGCAGTGCTAGACGGGGGCGGGATTCCTACAATGAGCAGTTCTTC
.,TRBV11-2,TRBJ2-5,once,CASHTWGEETQYF,TGTGCCAGCCACACATGGGGGGAAGAGACCCAGTACTTC
TRBD1,TRBV20-1,TRBJ1-1,.,CSARAQGSNTEAFF,TGCAGTGCGAGAGCACAGGGGAGCAACACTGAAGCTTTCTTT
.,TRBV30,TRBJ2-5,.,CAWTGGTGETQYF,TGTGCCTGGACTGGAGGGACGGGGGAGACCCAGTACTTC
TRBD1,TRBV30,TRBJ2-5,.,CAWDRGNQETQYF,TGTGCCTGGGACAGGGGGAACCAAGAGACCCAGTACTTC
TRBD1,TRBV29-1,TRBJ1-2,.,CSVEGQGANYGYTF,TGCAGCGTTGAAGGACAGGGAGCTAACTATGGCTACACCTTC
.,TRBV30,TRBJ1-4,.,CAYDSQNEKLFF,TGTGCCTATGACAGCCAGAATGAAAAACTGTTTTTT
.,TRBV30,TRBJ1-5,.,CAWSVGRGYQPQHF,TGTGCCTGGAGTGTCGGACGAGGTTATCAGCCCCAGCATTTT
TRBD2,TRBV2,TRBJ2-7,.,CASRGTSASYEQYF,TGTGCCAGCAGGGGGACTAGCGCCTCCTACGAGCAGTACTTC
TRBD1,TRBV2,TRBJ2-3,.,CASTGTDTDTQYF,TGTGCCAGCACGGGGACAGACACAGATACGCAGTATTTT
.,TRBV11-2,TRBJ2-3,.,CASSSTAGPPLPTDTQYF,TGTGCCAGCAGCTCCACAGCCGGGCCCCCCTTGCCCACAGATACGCAGTATTTT
TRBD2,TRBV11-2,TRBJ2-3,.,CASSLTSGAPPHSTDTQYF,TGTGCCAGCAGCTTAACTAGCGGAGCCCCACCCCATAGCACAGATACGCAGTATTTT
.,TRBV28,TRBJ1-2,.,CASSLGVGYGYTF,TGTGCCAGCAGTCTGGGGGTCGGCTATGGCTACACCTTC
.,TRBV28,TRBJ2-5,.,CASSALIPQETQYF,TGTGCCAGCAGTGCCTTGATACCCCAAGAGACCCAGTACTTC
.,TRBV28,TRBJ1-1,.,CASRIRGEWTEAFF,TGTGCCAGCAGGATACGGGGCGAATGGACTGAAGCTTTCTTT
.,TRBV7-9,TRBJ1-1,.,CASSLSHTEAFF,TGTGCCAGCAGCTTATCGCACACTGAAGCTTTCTTT
.,TRBV5-6,TRBJ2-2,.,CASSLEYRANTGELFF,TGTGCCAGCAGCTTGGAGTACAGGGCGAACACCGGGGAGCTGTTTTTT
TRBD2,TRBV20-1,TRBJ2-3,.,CSDKLAGADTQYF,TGCAGCGACAAACTAGCGGGCGCAGATACGCAGTATTTT
.,TRBV28,TRBJ2-1,.,CASSSSGGSYNEQFF,TGTGCCAGCAGTTCGTCGGGCGGTTCCTACAATGAGCAGTTCTTC
.,TRBV2,TRBJ2-7,.,CASSEAYRSYEQYF,TGTGCCAGCAGTGAAGCTTACCGCTCCTACGAGCAGTACTTC
TRBD2,TRBV20-1,TRBJ2-1,.,CSAPWERETYNEQFF,TGCAGTGCTCCCTGGGAGCGGGAGACCTACAATGAGCAGTTCTTC
TRBD2,TRBV29-1,TRBJ2-1,.,CSVDGASGIYNEQFF,TGCAGCGTTGACGGGGCTAGCGGGATCTACAATGAGCAGTTCTTC